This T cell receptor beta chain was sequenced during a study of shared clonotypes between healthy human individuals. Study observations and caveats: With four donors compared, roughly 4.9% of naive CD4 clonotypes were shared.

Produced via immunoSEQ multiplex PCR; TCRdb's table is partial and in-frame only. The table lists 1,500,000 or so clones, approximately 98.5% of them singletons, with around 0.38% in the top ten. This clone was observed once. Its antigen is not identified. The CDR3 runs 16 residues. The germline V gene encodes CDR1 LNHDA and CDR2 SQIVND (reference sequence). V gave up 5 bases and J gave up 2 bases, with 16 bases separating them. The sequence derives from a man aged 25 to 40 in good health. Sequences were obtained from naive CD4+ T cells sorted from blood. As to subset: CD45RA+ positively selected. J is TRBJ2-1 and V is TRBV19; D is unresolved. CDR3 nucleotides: TGTGCCAGTAGTCCCGTTGGGGATAAAACCTACAATGAGCAGTTCTTC. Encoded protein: CASSPVGDKTYNEQFF.